A selection of T cell receptor beta chains follows, all from one sample in a study of cytomegalovirus exposure and HLA in healthy donors. Sequencing was performed with immunoSEQ multiplex PCR; in TCRdb, only in-frame clones are kept and a portion is missing. The sample contains approximately 90,000 clones, roughly 76% of which appear only once. The sample comprised PBMCs. Every receptor here comes from a male donor in good health and CMV-seronegative. Each CDR3 is given with its conserved first and last residue. D genes are given only for firm matches. Expanded clones are given a class, and other clones once, few, many or no size at all.

v_gene: TRBV11-2; j_gene: TRBJ2-7; d_gene: .; abundance: .; CDR3aa: CASSLGATNEQYF; CDR3nt: TGTGCCAGCAGCTTAGGGGCGACCAACGAGCAGTACTTC
v_gene: TRBV23-1; j_gene: TRBJ1-5; d_gene: .; abundance: .; CDR3aa: CASSQRGNQPQHF; CDR3nt: TGCGCCAGCAGTCAACGGGGGAATCAGCCCCAGCATTTT
v_gene: TRBV6-4; j_gene: TRBJ2-2; d_gene: TRBD2; abundance: .; CDR3aa: CASSDSGGNTGELFF; CDR3nt: TGTGCCAGCAGTGATAGCGGGGGGAACACCGGGGAGCTGTTTTTT
v_gene: TRBV27; j_gene: TRBJ2-3; d_gene: .; abundance: .; CDR3aa: CASSFFRDTQYF; CDR3nt: TGTGCCAGCAGTTTTTTTCGAGATACGCAGTATTTT
v_gene: TRBV10-3; j_gene: TRBJ1-2; d_gene: .; abundance: once; CDR3aa: CAISESSRAYGYTF; CDR3nt: TGTGCCATCAGTGAGTCCAGCAGGGCTTATGGCTACACCTTC
v_gene: TRBV10-3; j_gene: TRBJ2-3; d_gene: .; abundance: once; CDR3aa: CAISESASEVADTQYF; CDR3nt: TGTGCCATCAGTGAGTCAGCTAGCGAAGTTGCAGATACGCAGTATTTT
v_gene: TRBV29-1; j_gene: TRBJ1-1; d_gene: .; abundance: .; CDR3aa: CSVTRGGGRGEAFF; CDR3nt: TGCAGCGTTACCCGCGGCGGGGGACGAGGTGAAGCTTTCTTT
v_gene: TRBV6-1; j_gene: TRBJ2-2; d_gene: .; abundance: few; CDR3aa: CASSELAPGELFF; CDR3nt: TGTGCCAGCAGTGAGCTAGCCCCCGGGGAGCTGTTTTTT
v_gene: TRBV9; j_gene: TRBJ2-3; d_gene: .; abundance: .; CDR3aa: CASSVDREGVADTQYF; CDR3nt: TGTGCCAGCAGCGTAGACAGGGAAGGGGTCGCAGATACGCAGTATTTT
v_gene: TRBV5-6; j_gene: TRBJ2-7; d_gene: .; abundance: .; CDR3aa: CASSLWRVPYEQYF; CDR3nt: TGTGCCAGCAGCTTGTGGCGGGTCCCCTACGAGCAGTACTTC
v_gene: TRBV9; j_gene: TRBJ2-4; d_gene: TRBD2; abundance: .; CDR3aa: CASSVVATSGDLAKNIQYF; CDR3nt: TGTGCCAGCAGCGTAGTAGCGACTAGCGGGGACCTAGCCAAAAACATTCAGTACTTC
v_gene: TRBV11-2; j_gene: TRBJ1-4; d_gene: .; abundance: .; CDR3aa: CASSLERSHPLKLFF; CDR3nt: TGTGCCAGCAGCTTAGAACGGTCCCACCCTTTAAAACTGTTTTTT
v_gene: TRBV19; j_gene: TRBJ1-1; d_gene: .; abundance: .; CDR3aa: CASSNTVGVGFVAEAFF; CDR3nt: TGTGCCAGTAGTAATACGGTAGGGGTCGGGTTTGTGGCTGAAGCTTTCTTT
v_gene: TRBV11-3; j_gene: TRBJ2-7; d_gene: TRBD1; abundance: .; CDR3aa: CASSLEEGTAYEQYF; CDR3nt: TGTGCCAGCAGCTTAGAAGAGGGGACAGCCTACGAGCAGTACTTC
v_gene: TRBV5-1; j_gene: TRBJ1-2; d_gene: .; abundance: .; CDR3aa: CASSLSVGDSTNYGYTF; CDR3nt: TGCGCCAGCAGCTTGTCGGTGGGAGACTCCACTAACTATGGCTACACCTTC
v_gene: TRBV28; j_gene: TRBJ2-3; d_gene: TRBD2; abundance: .; CDR3aa: CASSSGTSLNTQYF; CDR3nt: TGTGCCAGCAGTTCCGGGACTAGTCTCAATACGCAGTATTTT
v_gene: TRBV10-3; j_gene: TRBJ2-2; d_gene: TRBD1; abundance: .; CDR3aa: CAISEPTGFGELFF; CDR3nt: TGTGCCATCAGTGAGCCGACAGGGTTCGGGGAGCTGTTTTTT
v_gene: TRBV9; j_gene: TRBJ2-3; d_gene: TRBD1; abundance: .; CDR3aa: CASSVEGQGPGANTQYF; CDR3nt: TGTGCCAGCAGCGTAGAGGGACAGGGACCTGGGGCCAATACGCAGTATTTT
v_gene: TRBV9; j_gene: TRBJ2-1; d_gene: .; abundance: few; CDR3aa: CASSVGGGGREQFF; CDR3nt: TGTGCCAGCAGCGTAGGCGGAGGGGGCAGGGAGCAGTTCTTC
v_gene: TRBV5-4; j_gene: TRBJ2-7; d_gene: .; abundance: many; CDR3aa: CASSSSLDRNSYEQYF; CDR3nt: TGTGCCAGCAGCTCCAGCCTCGACAGGAACTCCTACGAGCAGTACTTC
v_gene: TRBV7-9; j_gene: TRBJ2-7; d_gene: TRBD2; abundance: .; CDR3aa: CASSPGVAGTYEQYF; CDR3nt: TGTGCCAGCAGCCCCGGGGTAGCGGGGACCTACGAGCAGTACTTC
v_gene: TRBV7-2; j_gene: TRBJ2-7; d_gene: .; abundance: .; CDR3aa: CASSSHPRGEQYF; CDR3nt: TGTGCCAGCAGCTCCCATCCACGGGGAGAGCAGTACTTC
v_gene: TRBV7-9; j_gene: TRBJ1-1; d_gene: .; abundance: .; CDR3aa: CASSDITGMDTEAFF; CDR3nt: TGTGCCAGCAGCGACATCACAGGTATGGACACTGAAGCTTTCTTT
v_gene: TRBV27; j_gene: TRBJ2-7; d_gene: TRBD2; abundance: .; CDR3aa: CASSLSTSGALGEQYF; CDR3nt: TGTGCCAGCAGTCTCTCGACTAGCGGGGCCCTTGGCGAGCAGTACTTC
v_gene: TRBV2; j_gene: TRBJ2-2; d_gene: .; abundance: .; CDR3aa: CASSRDAGELFF; CDR3nt: TGTGCCAGCAGTAGAGATGCCGGGGAGCTGTTTTTT
v_gene: TRBV27; j_gene: TRBJ1-1; d_gene: .; abundance: .; CDR3aa: CASSPDSHTEAFF; CDR3nt: TGTGCCAGCAGTCCGGACAGCCACACTGAAGCTTTCTTT
v_gene: TRBV4-3; j_gene: TRBJ2-7; d_gene: .; abundance: .; CDR3aa: CASSQGTDSSYEQYF; CDR3nt: TGCGCCAGCAGCCAAGGGACAGATAGCTCCTACGAGCAGTACTTC
v_gene: TRBV28; j_gene: TRBJ1-1; d_gene: .; abundance: .; CDR3aa: CASSLEGRREAFF; CDR3nt: TGTGCCAGCAGTTTGGAGGGAAGGAGGGAAGCTTTCTTT
v_gene: TRBV9; j_gene: TRBJ2-7; d_gene: .; abundance: .; CDR3aa: CASSVKATPSYEQYF; CDR3nt: TGTGCCAGCAGCGTAAAAGCGACTCCGAGTTACGAGCAGTACTTC
v_gene: TRBV7-2; j_gene: TRBJ2-7; d_gene: TRBD2; abundance: .; CDR3aa: CASSSRLAGVLYEQYF; CDR3nt: TGTGCCAGCAGCTCCCGACTAGCGGGAGTTCTCTACGAGCAGTACTTC
v_gene: TRBV19; j_gene: TRBJ2-2; d_gene: .; abundance: .; CDR3aa: CASSARRDNTGELFF; CDR3nt: TGTGCCAGCTCCGCGAGGAGGGATAACACCGGGGAGCTGTTTTTT
v_gene: TRBV2; j_gene: TRBJ2-7; d_gene: .; abundance: .; CDR3aa: CASNEGVNQYF; CDR3nt: TGTGCCAGCAACGAAGGAGTAAACCAGTACTTC
v_gene: TRBV4-2; j_gene: TRBJ2-7; d_gene: .; abundance: .; CDR3aa: CASSQQTAAYEQYF; CDR3nt: TGTGCCAGCAGCCAGCAGACAGCCGCCTACGAGCAGTACTTC
v_gene: TRBV6-4; j_gene: TRBJ2-7; d_gene: TRBD2; abundance: .; CDR3aa: CASSDLGLAGGSYEQYF; CDR3nt: TGTGCCAGCAGTGACTTGGGACTAGCGGGAGGCTCCTACGAGCAGTACTTC
v_gene: TRBV25-1; j_gene: TRBJ1-2; d_gene: .; abundance: once; CDR3aa: CASSEGQAIGYTF; CDR3nt: TGTGCCAGCAGTGAAGGACAAGCCATAGGCTACACCTTC
v_gene: TRBV9; j_gene: TRBJ2-1; d_gene: .; abundance: few; CDR3aa: CASSKGPEGNEQFF; CDR3nt: TGTGCCAGCAGCAAAGGCCCCGAGGGTAATGAGCAGTTCTTC
v_gene: TRBV2; j_gene: TRBJ2-5; d_gene: TRBD1; abundance: .; CDR3aa: CASSRDRPQETQYF; CDR3nt: TGTGCCAGCAGTCGGGACAGACCTCAAGAGACCCAGTACTTC
v_gene: TRBV4-1; j_gene: TRBJ2-5; d_gene: .; abundance: .; CDR3aa: CASSQAGAERETQYF; CDR3nt: TGCGCCAGCAGCCAAGCTGGGGCGGAGAGAGAGACCCAGTACTTC
v_gene: TRBV19; j_gene: TRBJ2-3; d_gene: .; abundance: .; CDR3aa: CASSRGADTQYF; CDR3nt: TGTGCCAGTAGTAGGGGCGCAGATACGCAGTATTTT
v_gene: TRBV27; j_gene: TRBJ1-2; d_gene: TRBD1; abundance: .; CDR3aa: CASSLYGQGIVGYTF; CDR3nt: TGTGCCAGCAGTTTATACGGACAGGGTATTGTGGGCTACACCTTC
v_gene: TRBV2; j_gene: TRBJ1-1; d_gene: .; abundance: few; CDR3aa: CASSRQGPLNTEAFF; CDR3nt: TGTGCCAGCAGTCGCCAGGGGCCCTTGAACACTGAAGCTTTCTTT
v_gene: TRBV4-3; j_gene: TRBJ1-4; d_gene: .; abundance: .; CDR3aa: CASSQDPGEGEKLFF; CDR3nt: TGCGCCAGCAGCCAAGATCCGGGGGAAGGTGAAAAACTGTTTTTT
v_gene: TRBV7-2; j_gene: TRBJ2-3; d_gene: TRBD2; abundance: .; CDR3aa: CASSSRLAGAADTQYF; CDR3nt: TGTGCCAGCAGCTCACGACTAGCGGGAGCTGCAGATACGCAGTATTTT
v_gene: TRBV28; j_gene: TRBJ2-1; d_gene: .; abundance: .; CDR3aa: CASSIMTRDFNEQFF; CDR3nt: TGTGCCAGCAGTATAATGACCCGGGACTTCAATGAGCAGTTCTTC
v_gene: TRBV18; j_gene: TRBJ2-2; d_gene: .; abundance: .; CDR3aa: CASSPRSEGTGELFF; CDR3nt: TGTGCCAGCTCACCACGTTCTGAGGGCACCGGGGAGCTGTTTTTT
v_gene: TRBV28; j_gene: TRBJ2-1; d_gene: TRBD1; abundance: .; CDR3aa: CASSNPGQGTNEQFF; CDR3nt: TGTGCCAGCAGCAACCCGGGACAGGGGACCAATGAGCAGTTCTTC
v_gene: TRBV29-1; j_gene: TRBJ1-4; d_gene: .; abundance: .; CDR3aa: CSVEAGEANEKLFF; CDR3nt: TGCAGCGTTGAGGCCGGGGAGGCCAATGAAAAACTGTTTTTT
v_gene: TRBV9; j_gene: TRBJ2-7; d_gene: .; abundance: .; CDR3aa: CASSGNSYEQYF; CDR3nt: TGTGCCAGCAGCGGAAACAGTTACGAGCAGTACTTC
v_gene: TRBV6-1; j_gene: TRBJ2-7; d_gene: .; abundance: .; CDR3aa: CASLLFYEQYF; CDR3nt: TGTGCCAGCCTTCTGTTCTACGAGCAGTACTTC
v_gene: TRBV5-1; j_gene: TRBJ2-3; d_gene: TRBD2; abundance: .; CDR3aa: CASSLFQRGSTDTQYF; CDR3nt: TGCGCCAGCAGCTTGTTCCAGCGGGGAAGCACAGATACGCAGTATTTT
v_gene: TRBV30; j_gene: TRBJ1-2; d_gene: .; abundance: .; CDR3aa: CAWSVHSSGSGYTF; CDR3nt: TGTGCCTGGAGTGTACACAGTTCCGGGAGTGGCTACACCTTC
v_gene: TRBV25-1; j_gene: TRBJ1-2; d_gene: TRBD1; abundance: .; CDR3aa: CASSAGGRGTF; CDR3nt: TGTGCCAGCAGTGCAGGGGGAAGGGGCACCTTC
v_gene: TRBV10-3; j_gene: TRBJ1-2; d_gene: .; abundance: .; CDR3aa: CAITPGQPPLYGYTF; CDR3nt: TGTGCTATTACCCCCGGACAGCCGCCCCTCTATGGCTACACCTTC
v_gene: TRBV7-8; j_gene: TRBJ1-6; d_gene: TRBD1; abundance: .; CDR3aa: CASSLDARGTDSPLHF; CDR3nt: TGTGCCAGCAGCTTAGACGCCAGGGGGACGGATTCACCCCTCCACTTT
v_gene: TRBV5-1; j_gene: TRBJ2-7; d_gene: TRBD2; abundance: .; CDR3aa: CASARAGSTYEQYF; CDR3nt: TGCGCCAGCGCAAGAGCGGGAAGTACCTACGAGCAGTACTTC
v_gene: TRBV7-9; j_gene: TRBJ1-1; d_gene: .; abundance: once; CDR3aa: CASSSQRQGYTEAFF; CDR3nt: TGTGCCAGCAGCTCACAGAGGCAGGGTTACACTGAAGCTTTCTTT
v_gene: TRBV4-1; j_gene: TRBJ2-1; d_gene: TRBD2; abundance: .; CDR3aa: CASSSSGSPYNEQFF; CDR3nt: TGCGCCAGCAGCTCTAGCGGGAGCCCCTACAATGAGCAGTTCTTC